This note documents a single T cell receptor (beta chain) sequence. Its antigen is unknown. This entry is derived from a study of cytotoxic CD8 clonotypes in ibrutinib-treated CLL. Study-level background: The patients comprised some twelve relapsed/refractory and some 15 treatment-naive cases, around 17 IGHV unmutated. Collecting the response samples happened after a median approximately 11 months of treatment, with a range of 6 to 36.

Study-level findings and limits: Circulating CD8+ T-cell counts were tracked by baseline clonality, which exceeded that of age-matched healthy donors.

V lost 4 bases and J lost 5, with 17 bases in between. Germline V CDR1 and CDR2: SGHVS, FQNEAQ. This CDR3 has 16 amino acids. The method was immunoSEQ multiplex PCR; TCRdb's version includes in-frame clones alone and lacks a portion of them. Of more than 110,000 clones in the sample, about 84% are singletons; the top ten hold 7.5% to 8%. V usage is TRBV7-8 and J usage is TRBJ1-4; D is perhaps TRBD1 (5 bases). This clonotype was obtained from a human donor with chronic lymphocytic leukemia. The sample was PBMCs, taken after 36 months of ibrutinib treatment. The CDR3 sequence: CASSSRVHHSNEKLFF. The CDR3 DNA sequence: TGTGCCAGCAGCTCCAGGGTACACCACTCCAATGAAAAACTGTTTTTT.